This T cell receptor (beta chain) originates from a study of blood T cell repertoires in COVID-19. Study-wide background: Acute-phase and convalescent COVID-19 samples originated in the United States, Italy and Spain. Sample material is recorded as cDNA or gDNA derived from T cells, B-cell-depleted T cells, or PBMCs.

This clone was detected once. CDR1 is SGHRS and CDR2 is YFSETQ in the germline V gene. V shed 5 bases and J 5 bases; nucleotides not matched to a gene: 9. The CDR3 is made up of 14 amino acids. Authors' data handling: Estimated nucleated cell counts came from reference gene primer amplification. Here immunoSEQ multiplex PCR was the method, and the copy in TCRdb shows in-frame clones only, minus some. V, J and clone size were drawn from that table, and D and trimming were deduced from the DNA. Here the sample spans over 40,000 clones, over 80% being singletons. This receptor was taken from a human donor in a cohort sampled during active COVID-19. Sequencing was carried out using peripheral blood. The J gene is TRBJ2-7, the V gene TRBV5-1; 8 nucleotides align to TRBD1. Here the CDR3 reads CASRTGTGPHEQYF. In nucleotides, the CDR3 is TGCGCCAGCAGGACCGGGACAGGACCCCACGAGCAGTACTTC.